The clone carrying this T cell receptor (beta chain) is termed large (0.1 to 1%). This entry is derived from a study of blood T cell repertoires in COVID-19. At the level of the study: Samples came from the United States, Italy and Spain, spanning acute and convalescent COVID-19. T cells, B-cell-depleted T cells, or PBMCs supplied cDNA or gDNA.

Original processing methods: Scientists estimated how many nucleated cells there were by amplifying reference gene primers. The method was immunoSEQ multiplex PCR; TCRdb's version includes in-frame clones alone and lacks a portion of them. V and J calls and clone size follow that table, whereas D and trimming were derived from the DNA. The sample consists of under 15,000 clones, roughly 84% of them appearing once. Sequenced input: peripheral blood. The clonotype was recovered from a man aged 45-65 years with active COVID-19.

This CDR3 is CASSLVAGGYEKLFF. The CDR3, as DNA: TGTGCCAGCAGCTTAGTCGCAGGGGGCTATGAAAAACTGTTTTTT. The chain employs TRBV7-8 and TRBJ1-4; TRBD1 matches 8 bases. Unmatched junction bases numbered 4, after V lost 1 base and J lost 6 bases. The CDR3 runs 15 residues. The germline gives CDR1 SGHVS, CDR2 FQNEAQ.